A selection of T cell receptor beta chains follows, all from one sample in a study of blood T cell repertoires in COVID-19. The assay was immunoSEQ multiplex PCR, and TCRdb's table has in-frame clones only and misses some. The sample includes more than 300,000 clones, approximately 89% of them seen just once. The sample was PBMCs or T cells enriched from blood (not recorded which). The receptor set was obtained from a woman aged 40 to 55 who had been exposed to COVID-19. Each CDR3 is given with its conserved first and last residue. The D gene is left open where the match is weak. Clone sizes are given selectively: once, few, many, or a class where the clone is expanded.

j_call: TRBJ2-2
cdr3_length: 16
v_call: TRBV6-5
d_call: NA
clone_size: NA
cdr3_nt: TGTGCCAGCAGTTACCAGGGGACCCCGAACACCGGGGAGCTGTTTTTT
cdr3_aa: CASSYQGTPNTGELFF

j_call: TRBJ1-5
cdr3_length: 16
v_call: TRBV19
d_call: TRBD1
clone_size: NA
cdr3_nt: TGTGCCAGTATCAGACAGGGGACAGATAGCAATCAGCCCCAGCATTTT
cdr3_aa: CASIRQGTDSNQPQHF

j_call: TRBJ1-2
cdr3_length: 13
v_call: TRBV6-5
d_call: TRBD1
clone_size: NA
cdr3_nt: TGTGCCAGCAGTCGACAGGGAAACTATGGCTACACCTTC
cdr3_aa: CASSRQGNYGYTF

j_call: TRBJ2-1
cdr3_length: 17
v_call: TRBV27
d_call: TRBD2
clone_size: NA
cdr3_nt: TGTGCCAGCAGTCGAGCCCCCGGGGGGAGCTCCTACAATGAGCAGTTCTTC
cdr3_aa: CASSRAPGGSSYNEQFF

j_call: TRBJ2-1
cdr3_length: 15
v_call: TRBV5-4
d_call: NA
clone_size: NA
cdr3_nt: TGTGCCAGCAGCCTGCCGGGACTGGGCTACAATGAGCAGTTCTTC
cdr3_aa: CASSLPGLGYNEQFF

j_call: TRBJ2-7
cdr3_length: 16
v_call: TRBV6-6
d_call: NA
clone_size: few
cdr3_nt: TGTGCCAGCAGTTACTCCACTAGGCCCTCGGGGGAGGAGCAGTACTTC
cdr3_aa: CASSYSTRPSGEEQYF

j_call: TRBJ1-6
cdr3_length: 13
v_call: TRBV19
d_call: TRBD1
clone_size: NA
cdr3_nt: TGTGCCAGTAACAGACAGGGGCATTCACCCCTCCACTTT
cdr3_aa: CASNRQGHSPLHF

j_call: TRBJ1-1
cdr3_length: 12
v_call: TRBV29-1
d_call: NA
clone_size: NA
cdr3_nt: TGCAGCGTTGGGCGGATTTACACTGAAGCTTTCTTT
cdr3_aa: CSVGRIYTEAFF

j_call: TRBJ2-1
cdr3_length: 15
v_call: TRBV19
d_call: TRBD2
clone_size: NA
cdr3_nt: TGTGCCAGTAGCCGCGGACTAGCGGGAGAGCTGAAGCAGTTCTTC
cdr3_aa: CASSRGLAGELKQFF

j_call: TRBJ1-5
cdr3_length: 14
v_call: TRBV27
d_call: NA
clone_size: NA
cdr3_nt: TGTGCCAGCAGTACGGACAGCAGCAATCAGCCCCAGCATTTT
cdr3_aa: CASSTDSSNQPQHF

j_call: TRBJ2-3
cdr3_length: 20
v_call: TRBV24-1
d_call: NA
clone_size: NA
cdr3_nt: TGTGCCACCAGTGATTCTCGACCTTTACGGCAAAAATTTCAGGCAGATACGCAGTATTTT
cdr3_aa: CATSDSRPLRQKFQADTQYF

j_call: TRBJ2-3
cdr3_length: 14
v_call: TRBV6-5
d_call: TRBD1
clone_size: NA
cdr3_nt: TGTGCCAGCAGGCTGGACAGGGGTCGGGATACGCAGTATTTT
cdr3_aa: CASRLDRGRDTQYF

j_call: TRBJ1-2
cdr3_length: 13
v_call: TRBV29-1
d_call: TRBD1
clone_size: NA
cdr3_nt: TGCAGCGTTGCTATGACAGGGTCCTATGGCTACACCTTC
cdr3_aa: CSVAMTGSYGYTF

j_call: TRBJ2-2
cdr3_length: 15
v_call: TRBV2
d_call: TRBD1
clone_size: NA
cdr3_nt: TGTGCCAGCAGTGAGACAGGGGTCTACACCGGGGAGCTGTTTTTT
cdr3_aa: CASSETGVYTGELFF

j_call: TRBJ2-2
cdr3_length: 18
v_call: TRBV7-6
d_call: TRBD2
clone_size: NA
cdr3_nt: TGTGCCAGCAGCTTAGTGGCTAGCGGGGGAGCCACGTACGGGGAGCTGTTTTTT
cdr3_aa: CASSLVASGGATYGELFF

j_call: TRBJ2-7
cdr3_length: 14
v_call: TRBV18
d_call: NA
clone_size: NA
cdr3_nt: TGTGCCAGCTCACCACCGGTCAGGATTCACGAGCAGTACTTC
cdr3_aa: CASSPPVRIHEQYF

j_call: TRBJ1-2
cdr3_length: 13
v_call: TRBV6-5
d_call: NA
clone_size: NA
cdr3_nt: TGTGCCAGCAGTTACCAGGGGAACTATGGCTACACCTTC
cdr3_aa: CASSYQGNYGYTF

j_call: TRBJ2-5
cdr3_length: 11
v_call: TRBV20-1
d_call: NA
clone_size: NA
cdr3_nt: TGCAGTGCTAGAGGGCCGGGAGACCAGTACTTC
cdr3_aa: CSARGPGDQYF

j_call: TRBJ2-1
cdr3_length: 17
v_call: TRBV19
d_call: NA
clone_size: NA
cdr3_nt: TGTGCCAGTAGTGCATACCCCAGGGACTTGTCCTACAATGAGCAGTTCTTC
cdr3_aa: CASSAYPRDLSYNEQFF

j_call: TRBJ2-7
cdr3_length: 16
v_call: TRBV11-2
d_call: TRBD1
clone_size: NA
cdr3_nt: TGTGCCAGCACCCCCCGCGGCGGGACAGGGTCGTACGAGCAGTACTTC
cdr3_aa: CASTPRGGTGSYEQYF

j_call: TRBJ2-4
cdr3_length: 14
v_call: TRBV7-8
d_call: NA
clone_size: once
cdr3_nt: TGTGCCAGCAGCCCCAGGGTCAATGGGGACATTCAGTACTTC
cdr3_aa: CASSPRVNGDIQYF

j_call: TRBJ1-2
cdr3_length: 17
v_call: TRBV25-1
d_call: NA
clone_size: NA
cdr3_nt: TGTGCCAGCAGGCGCTCCCCCTCGGACAGACCAAAGGATGGCTACACCTTC
cdr3_aa: CASRRSPSDRPKDGYTF

j_call: TRBJ1-5
cdr3_length: 15
v_call: TRBV18
d_call: NA
clone_size: NA
cdr3_nt: TGTGCCAGCTCACCAGGCACGCATAGCAATCAGCCCCAGCATTTT
cdr3_aa: CASSPGTHSNQPQHF

j_call: TRBJ1-2
cdr3_length: 15
v_call: TRBV24-1
d_call: NA
clone_size: NA
cdr3_nt: TGTGCCACCAGTCGGGGGGGCCAGCACGAAAATGGCTACACCTTC
cdr3_aa: CATSRGGQHENGYTF

j_call: TRBJ1-1
cdr3_length: 15
v_call: TRBV9
d_call: TRBD1
clone_size: NA
cdr3_nt: TGTGCCAGCAGCGCAGGGACAGGGAGGTCGACTGAAGCTTTCTTT
cdr3_aa: CASSAGTGRSTEAFF

j_call: TRBJ2-1
cdr3_length: 14
v_call: TRBV9
d_call: NA
clone_size: NA
cdr3_nt: TGTGCCAGCAGCGTTATGAGGGGGGGCGATGAGCAGTTCTTC
cdr3_aa: CASSVMRGGDEQFF

j_call: TRBJ1-6
cdr3_length: 14
v_call: TRBV5-1
d_call: NA
clone_size: NA
cdr3_nt: TGCGCCAGCGCCGGGCGGGGTAATGGTTCACCCCTCCACTTT
cdr3_aa: CASAGRGNGSPLHF

j_call: TRBJ1-4
cdr3_length: 16
v_call: TRBV5-1
d_call: NA
clone_size: NA
cdr3_nt: TGCGCCAGCAGCTTGGAACCCGCGGTACCTAATGAAAAACTGTTTTTT
cdr3_aa: CASSLEPAVPNEKLFF

j_call: TRBJ1-2
cdr3_length: 13
v_call: TRBV10-3
d_call: TRBD1
clone_size: NA
cdr3_nt: TGTGCCATCACTCCAGGGGGCAACTATGGCTACACCTTC
cdr3_aa: CAITPGGNYGYTF

j_call: TRBJ1-2
cdr3_length: 12
v_call: TRBV29-1
d_call: NA
clone_size: NA
cdr3_nt: TGCAGCGTTGGTGGGGAGGATTATGGCTACACCTTC
cdr3_aa: CSVGGEDYGYTF

j_call: TRBJ1-5
cdr3_length: 15
v_call: TRBV15
d_call: NA
clone_size: NA
cdr3_nt: TGTGCCACCAGCAGTGTAGCAGGGAGGGATCAGCCCCAGCATTTT
cdr3_aa: CATSSVAGRDQPQHF

j_call: TRBJ2-3
cdr3_length: 16
v_call: TRBV21-1
d_call: NA
clone_size: NA
cdr3_nt: TGTGCCAGCAGCACGGCCGGGACTAGCGGTACAGATACGCAGTATTTT
cdr3_aa: CASSTAGTSGTDTQYF

j_call: TRBJ1-1
cdr3_length: 15
v_call: TRBV19
d_call: TRBD1
clone_size: NA
cdr3_nt: TGTGCCAGTAGCCCAGACAGGGGCGGGAGCACTGAAGCTTTCTTT
cdr3_aa: CASSPDRGGSTEAFF

j_call: TRBJ1-1
cdr3_length: 13
v_call: TRBV2
d_call: NA
clone_size: NA
cdr3_nt: TGTGCCAGCTCTATCGGGGTGAACACTGAAGCTTTCTTT
cdr3_aa: CASSIGVNTEAFF

j_call: TRBJ2-3
cdr3_length: 16
v_call: TRBV21-1
d_call: NA
clone_size: NA
cdr3_nt: TGTGCCAGCAGCAAAGCCAGTAGCGGGAGCTACGATACGCAGTATTTT
cdr3_aa: CASSKASSGSYDTQYF

j_call: TRBJ1-1
cdr3_length: 14
v_call: TRBV7-9
d_call: TRBD1
clone_size: NA
cdr3_nt: TGTGCCAGCAGCCCGACAGGGGGTAAAACTGAAGCTTTCTTT
cdr3_aa: CASSPTGGKTEAFF

j_call: TRBJ2-2
cdr3_length: 15
v_call: TRBV5-5
d_call: NA
clone_size: NA
cdr3_nt: TGTGCCAGCAGGCCAACGGGGGTGAACACCGGGGAGCTGTTTTTT
cdr3_aa: CASRPTGVNTGELFF

j_call: TRBJ1-1
cdr3_length: 14
v_call: TRBV7-9
d_call: NA
clone_size: NA
cdr3_nt: TGTGCCAGCACCCGGGGCGGGGGGAACACTGAAGCTTTCTTT
cdr3_aa: CASTRGGGNTEAFF

j_call: TRBJ2-7
cdr3_length: 15
v_call: TRBV14
d_call: TRBD1
clone_size: NA
cdr3_nt: TGTGCCAGCAGCCAAACCGGGACAGGGGCTACGGGCCAGTACTTC
cdr3_aa: CASSQTGTGATGQYF

j_call: TRBJ2-7
cdr3_length: 15
v_call: TRBV15
d_call: NA
clone_size: NA
cdr3_nt: TGTGCCACCAGACAAGCGGCAGGTAGCCTCTACGAGCAGTACTTC
cdr3_aa: CATRQAAGSLYEQYF